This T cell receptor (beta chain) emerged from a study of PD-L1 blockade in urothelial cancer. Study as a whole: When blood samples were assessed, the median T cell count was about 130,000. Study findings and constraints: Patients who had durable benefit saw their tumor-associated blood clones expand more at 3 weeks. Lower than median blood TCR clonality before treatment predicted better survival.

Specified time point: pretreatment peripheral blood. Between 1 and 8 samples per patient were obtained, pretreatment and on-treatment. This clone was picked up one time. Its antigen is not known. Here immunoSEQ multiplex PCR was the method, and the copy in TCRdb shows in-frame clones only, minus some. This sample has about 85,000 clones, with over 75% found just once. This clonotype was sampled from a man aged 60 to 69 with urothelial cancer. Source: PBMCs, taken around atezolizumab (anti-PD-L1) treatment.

The CDR3 sequence: CASSYEREFYEQYF. CDR3 DNA: TGTGCCAGCAGTTACGAGCGGGAGTTCTACGAGCAGTACTTC. This sequence joins TRBV6-5 and TRBJ2-7; 8 bases agree with TRBD2. In germline, CDR1 is MNHEY, CDR2 SVGAGI. The V and J ends lost 2 bases and 3 bases, in that order; junction bases with no gene match: 3. There are 14 residues in the CDR3.